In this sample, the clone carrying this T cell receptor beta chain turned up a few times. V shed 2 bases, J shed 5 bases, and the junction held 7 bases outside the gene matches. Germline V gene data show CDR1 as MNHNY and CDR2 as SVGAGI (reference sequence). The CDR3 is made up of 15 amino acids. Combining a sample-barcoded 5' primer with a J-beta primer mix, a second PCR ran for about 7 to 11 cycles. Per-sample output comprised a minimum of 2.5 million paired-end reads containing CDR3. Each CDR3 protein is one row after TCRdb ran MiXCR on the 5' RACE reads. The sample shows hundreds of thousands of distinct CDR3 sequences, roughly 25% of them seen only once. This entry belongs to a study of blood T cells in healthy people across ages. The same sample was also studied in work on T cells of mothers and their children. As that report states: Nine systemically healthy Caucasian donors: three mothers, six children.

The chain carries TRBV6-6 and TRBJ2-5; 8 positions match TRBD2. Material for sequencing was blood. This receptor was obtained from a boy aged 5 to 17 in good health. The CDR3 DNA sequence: TGTGCCAGCAGTTACGAAGCGGGAGCGACCGAGACCCAGTACTTC. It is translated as CASSYEAGATETQYF.